This T cell receptor (beta chain) was profiled in a study of regulatory T cells in long-lasting Graves disease. With iRepertoire HTBI primers and Arm-PCR of CDR3 regions, TCR beta libraries were built. TCRdb re-derived calls from the multiplex PCR reads in MiXCR, one entry per CDR3 protein. The table has 450,000 to 650,000 distinct CDR3 sequences, roughly 16% seen once. Specified time point: newly diagnosed GD, antithyroid drugs for less than 3 months. Scientists built the TCR library using RNA that was extracted from PBMCs. Note on this clonotype: This likely stems from a read error, as it lies one base from a far larger clone.

These data were likewise used in another study, on T cells in Graves' hyperthyroidism and ophthalmopathy.

The TCR was taken from a woman aged 35-65 years with Graves disease. Sequencing was performed on peripheral blood mononuclear cells (PBMCs), taken at new diagnosis, from a patient treated with antithyroid drugs.

The DNA for the CDR3 is TGCAGTGCTAGGCTTGGGGCCAACTACAATGAGCAGTACTTC. Residues: CSARLGANYNEQYF. The chain couples TRBV20-1 to TRBJ2-7; D might be TRBD1 (5 bases). V gave up 3 bases and J gave up 7 bases, with 19 bases separating them. This CDR3 contains 14 residues. Germline CDR1 DFQATT, CDR2 SNEGSKA (reference sequence).